This is a list of T cell receptor beta chains from one sample in a study of blood T cell repertoires in COVID-19. Some clones are missing from TCRdb's copy, which holds only in-frame ones; the method was immunoSEQ multiplex PCR. There are around 130,000 clones in the sample; approximately 86% occur only once, and around 2.5% lies in the top ten. The sequenced sample consisted of PBMCs or T cells enriched from blood (not recorded which). These receptor sequences come from a woman aged 50 to 60 who had recovered from COVID-19. Both conserved end residues are part of each CDR3. Each record gives: D gene, V gene, CDR3 length, clone size, J gene, CDR3 DNA, CDR3 protein. D genes are given only for firm matches. Expanded clones get a size class; other rows say once, few or many, or leave the size out.

d_gene: NA; v_gene: TRBV2; len: 16; abundance: once; j_gene: TRBJ1-1; CDR3nt: TGTGCCAGCAGTGAAGCCCAGACTTACTATAACACTGAAGCTTTCTTT; CDR3aa: CASSEAQTYYNTEAFF
d_gene: NA; v_gene: TRBV6-2/TRBV6-3; len: 12; abundance: NA; j_gene: TRBJ2-5; CDR3nt: TGTGCCAGCAGTTCACGACATGAGACCCAGTACTTC; CDR3aa: CASSSRHETQYF
d_gene: TRBD1; v_gene: TRBV2; len: 15; abundance: NA; j_gene: TRBJ2-1; CDR3nt: TGTGCCAGCATCATAGGACAGGGACCAAACAATGAGCAGTTCTTC; CDR3aa: CASIIGQGPNNEQFF
d_gene: NA; v_gene: TRBV5-4; len: 18; abundance: NA; j_gene: TRBJ1-1; CDR3nt: TGTGCCAGCAGCTTTGACAGTGCCTATCGGCGGGAAAATACTGAAGCTTTCTTT; CDR3aa: CASSFDSAYRRENTEAFF
d_gene: NA; v_gene: TRBV30; len: 15; abundance: NA; j_gene: TRBJ1-5; CDR3nt: TGTGCCTGGAGTCCTCTTCGCAGGGTGGATCAGCCCCAGCATTTT; CDR3aa: CAWSPLRRVDQPQHF
d_gene: TRBD1; v_gene: TRBV18; len: 15; abundance: NA; j_gene: TRBJ1-5; CDR3nt: TGTGCCAGCTCAAGAACAGGGGGCGCGATTGGTCCCCAGCATTTT; CDR3aa: CASSRTGGAIGPQHF
d_gene: NA; v_gene: TRBV3-1/TRBV3-2; len: 17; abundance: NA; j_gene: TRBJ1-3; CDR3nt: TGTGCCAGCAGCCAAGCGGGGGGCAGTTACTCTGGAAACACCATATATTTT; CDR3aa: CASSQAGGSYSGNTIYF
d_gene: TRBD1; v_gene: TRBV29-1; len: 14; abundance: NA; j_gene: TRBJ2-7; CDR3nt: TGCAGCGTTATGTCGCAAGGGCAGGGGGCTGAGCAGTACTTC; CDR3aa: CSVMSQGQGAEQYF
d_gene: TRBD1; v_gene: TRBV7-9; len: 12; abundance: NA; j_gene: TRBJ1-3; CDR3nt: TGTGCCCCCGGGACAGTTCTAAACACCATATATTTT; CDR3aa: CAPGTVLNTIYF
d_gene: TRBD1; v_gene: TRBV6-5; len: 15; abundance: NA; j_gene: TRBJ1-3; CDR3nt: TGTGCCAGCAGTCAGGACAGGAGCTCTGGAAACACCATATATTTT; CDR3aa: CASSQDRSSGNTIYF
d_gene: NA; v_gene: TRBV27; len: 12; abundance: NA; j_gene: TRBJ2-7; CDR3nt: TGTGCCAGCAGGGGCAACTCCTACGAGCAGTACTTC; CDR3aa: CASRGNSYEQYF
d_gene: NA; v_gene: TRBV19; len: 15; abundance: once; j_gene: TRBJ1-4; CDR3nt: TGTGCCAGTAGCCGTCGGACAGTCTCATCTGAAAAACTGTTTTTT; CDR3aa: CASSRRTVSSEKLFF
d_gene: TRBD2; v_gene: TRBV4-2; len: 15; abundance: NA; j_gene: TRBJ2-1; CDR3nt: TGTGCCAGCAGCCAAGTTTCTAGCGGGGGCAATGAGCAGTTCTTC; CDR3aa: CASSQVSSGGNEQFF
d_gene: TRBD2; v_gene: TRBV2; len: 15; abundance: NA; j_gene: TRBJ2-5; CDR3nt: TGTGCCAGCAGTGACCTCCTAGCGGGGGGGGAGACCCAGTACTTC; CDR3aa: CASSDLLAGGETQYF
d_gene: NA; v_gene: TRBV7-9; len: 11; abundance: NA; j_gene: TRBJ1-1; CDR3nt: TGTGCCAGCAGCCGGAACACTGAAGCTTTCTTT; CDR3aa: CASSRNTEAFF